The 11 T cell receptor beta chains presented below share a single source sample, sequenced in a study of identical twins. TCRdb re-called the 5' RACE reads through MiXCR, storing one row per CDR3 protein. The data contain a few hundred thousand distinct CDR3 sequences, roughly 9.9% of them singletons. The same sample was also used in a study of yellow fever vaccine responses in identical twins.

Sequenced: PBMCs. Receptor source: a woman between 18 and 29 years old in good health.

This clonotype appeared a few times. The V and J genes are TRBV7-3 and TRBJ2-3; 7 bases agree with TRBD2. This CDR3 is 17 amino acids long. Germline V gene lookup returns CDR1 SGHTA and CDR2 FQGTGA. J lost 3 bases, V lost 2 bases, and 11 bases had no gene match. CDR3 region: CASSLDPSAGRTDTQYF. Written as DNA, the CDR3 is TGTGCCAGCAGCTTAGACCCATCAGCGGGGAGGACAGATACGCAGTATTTT.

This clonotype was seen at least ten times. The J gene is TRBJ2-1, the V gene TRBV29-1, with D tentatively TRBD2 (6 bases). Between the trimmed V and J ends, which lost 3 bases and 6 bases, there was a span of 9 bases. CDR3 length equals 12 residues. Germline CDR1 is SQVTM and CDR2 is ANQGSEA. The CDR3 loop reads CSVEASANEQFF. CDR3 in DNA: TGCAGCGTTGAGGCTAGCGCCAATGAGCAGTTCTTC.

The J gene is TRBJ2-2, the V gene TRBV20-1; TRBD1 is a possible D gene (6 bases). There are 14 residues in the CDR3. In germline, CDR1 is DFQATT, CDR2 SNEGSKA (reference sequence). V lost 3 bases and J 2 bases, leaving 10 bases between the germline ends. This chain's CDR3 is CSASGQINTGELFF. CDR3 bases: TGCAGTGCTAGCGGACAGATAAACACCGGGGAGCTGTTTTTT.

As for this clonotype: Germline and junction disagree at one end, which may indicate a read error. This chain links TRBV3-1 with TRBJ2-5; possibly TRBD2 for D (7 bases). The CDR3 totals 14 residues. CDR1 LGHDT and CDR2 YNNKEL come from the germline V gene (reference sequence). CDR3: CAGSQRKGGETQYF. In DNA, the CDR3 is TGTGCCGGCAGCCAAAGAAAGGGGGGGGAGACCCAGTACTTC.

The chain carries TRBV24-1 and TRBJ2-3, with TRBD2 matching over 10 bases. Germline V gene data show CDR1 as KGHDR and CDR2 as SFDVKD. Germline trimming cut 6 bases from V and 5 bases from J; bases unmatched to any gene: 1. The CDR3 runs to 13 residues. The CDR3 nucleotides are TGTGCCACCAGTCCTAGCGGGAGAGATACGCAGTATTTT. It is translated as CATSPSGRDTQYF.

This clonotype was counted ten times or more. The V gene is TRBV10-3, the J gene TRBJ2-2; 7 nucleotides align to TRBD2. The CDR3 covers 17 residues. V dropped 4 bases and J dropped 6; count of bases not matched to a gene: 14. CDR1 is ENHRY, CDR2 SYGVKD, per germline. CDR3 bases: TGTGCCATCAGTGGGGGGGAGGGTGTAATGATCTCCGGGGAGCTGTTTTTT. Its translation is CAISGGEGVMISGELFF.

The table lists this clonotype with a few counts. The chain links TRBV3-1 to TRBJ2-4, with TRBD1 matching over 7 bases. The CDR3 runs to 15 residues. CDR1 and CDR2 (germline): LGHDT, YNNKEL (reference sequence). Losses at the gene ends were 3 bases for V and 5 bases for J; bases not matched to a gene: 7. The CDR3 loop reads CASSHFIQGQNIQYF. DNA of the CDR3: TGTGCCAGCAGCCACTTTATACAGGGGCAAAACATTCAGTACTTC.

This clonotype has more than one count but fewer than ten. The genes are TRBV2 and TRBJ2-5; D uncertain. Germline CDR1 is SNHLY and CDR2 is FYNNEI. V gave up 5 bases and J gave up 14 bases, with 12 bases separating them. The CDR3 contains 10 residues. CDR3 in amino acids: CASSSLGFYF. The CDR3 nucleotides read TGTGCCAGCAGTTCCTTGGGCTTCTACTTC.

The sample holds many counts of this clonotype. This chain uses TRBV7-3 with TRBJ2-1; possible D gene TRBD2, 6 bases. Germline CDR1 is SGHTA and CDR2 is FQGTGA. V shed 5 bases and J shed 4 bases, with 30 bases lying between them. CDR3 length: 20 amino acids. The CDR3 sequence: CASSQRIKEVGGHNYNEQFF. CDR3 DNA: TGTGCCAGCAGCCAACGTATTAAGGAGGTGGGGGGTCACAATTACAATGAGCAGTTCTTC.

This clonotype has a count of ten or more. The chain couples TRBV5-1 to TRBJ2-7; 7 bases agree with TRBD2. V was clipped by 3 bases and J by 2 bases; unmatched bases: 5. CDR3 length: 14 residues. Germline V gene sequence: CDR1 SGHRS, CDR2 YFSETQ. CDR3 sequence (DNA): TGCGCCAGCAGCTGGGGGACTAAGACCTACGAGCAGTACTTC. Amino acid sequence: CASSWGTKTYEQYF. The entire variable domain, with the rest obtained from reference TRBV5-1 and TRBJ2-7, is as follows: KAGVTQTPRYLIKTRGQQVTLSCSPISGHRSVSWYQQTPGQGLQFLFEYFSETQRNKGNFPGRFSGRQFSNSRSEMNVSTLELGDSALYLCASSWGTKTYEQYFGPGTRLTVT.

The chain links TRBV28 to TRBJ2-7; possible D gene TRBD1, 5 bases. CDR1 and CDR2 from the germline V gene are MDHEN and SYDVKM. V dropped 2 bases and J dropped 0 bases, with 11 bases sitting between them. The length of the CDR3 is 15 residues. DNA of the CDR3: TGTGCCAGCAGTTTACCCAGGGCCCTCTCCTACGAGCAGTACTTC. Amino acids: CASSLPRALSYEQYF.